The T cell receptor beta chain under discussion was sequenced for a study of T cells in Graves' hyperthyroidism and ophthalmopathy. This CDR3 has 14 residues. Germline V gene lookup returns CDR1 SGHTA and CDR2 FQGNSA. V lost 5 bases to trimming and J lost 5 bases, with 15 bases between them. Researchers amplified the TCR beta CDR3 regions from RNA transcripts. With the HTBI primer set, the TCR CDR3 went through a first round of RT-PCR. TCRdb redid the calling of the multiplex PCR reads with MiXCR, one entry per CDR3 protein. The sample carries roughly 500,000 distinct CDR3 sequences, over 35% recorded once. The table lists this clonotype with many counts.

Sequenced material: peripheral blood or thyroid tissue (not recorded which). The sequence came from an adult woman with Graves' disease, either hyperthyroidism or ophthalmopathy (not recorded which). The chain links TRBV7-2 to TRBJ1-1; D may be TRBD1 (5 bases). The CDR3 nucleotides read TGTGCCAGCAGCCCTGGGGGGGGGATGACTGAAGCTTTCTTT. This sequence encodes CASSPGGGMTEAFF.